The 32 T cell receptor beta chains below all came from one sample that was sequenced in a study of cytomegalovirus exposure and HLA in healthy donors. The PCR had 60 Vbeta and 13 Jbeta primers. Sequencing used immunoSEQ multiplex PCR; TCRdb keeps in-frame clones, though not all of them. The sample includes roughly 80,000 clones, 67% seen only once; the top ten take 5.5% to 8%. The specimen sequenced was PBMCs. The receptors originated from a woman between 45 and 60 years old in good health and CMV-seropositive.

The rearrangement links TRBV6-6 to TRBJ1-5; 8 bases align to TRBD1. The V segment lost 6 bases and the J segment 7 bases; nucleotides outside the gene matches: 8. CDR1 and CDR2 (germline): MNHNY, SVGAGI (reference sequence). This CDR3 comprises 14 residues. The CDR3 spells CASSEGQVHQPQHF. Here the CDR3 DNA reads TGTGCCAGCAGCGAGGGACAGGTCCACCAGCCCCAGCATTTT.

In its sample, this clone was seen a few times. The chain links TRBV6-5 to TRBJ1-1; maybe TRBD1 (5 bases). CDR1 is MNHEY, CDR2 SVGAGI, per germline. Between the trimmed V and J ends, which lost 5 bases and 5 bases, there was a span of 6 bases. The CDR3 is 11 amino acids. CDR3 protein: CASSQGTEAFF. The CDR3 DNA reads TGTGCCAGCAGTCAGGGTACTGAAGCTTTCTTT.

This clone has just a few counts. The chain employs TRBV27 and TRBJ2-1; tentatively, D is TRBD2 (5 bases). Trimming took off 9 bases at V and 8 bases at J, with 14 bases between the two ends. Germline V gives CDR1 MNHEY, CDR2 SMNVEV (reference sequence). The CDR3 length is 12 residues. Here the CDR3 DNA reads TGTGCCAGTACCGACGGGGTGGATGAGCAGTTCTTC. This codes for CASTDGVDEQFF.

This clone was detected a few times. The chain combines TRBV25-1 with TRBJ2-5, with D tentatively TRBD1 (5 bases). Trimming removed 2 bases at V and 2 bases at J, with 6 bases between. Per the germline V gene, CDR1 is MGHDK and CDR2 is SYGVNS. CDR3 length equals 13 residues. The DNA of the CDR3 is TGTGCCAGCAGTGAAAAGGGGCAAGAGACCCAGTACTTC. Amino acid sequence: CASSEKGQETQYF.

This clone was picked up one time. The chain employs TRBV6-1 and TRBJ1-2; D call uncertain. This CDR3 has 13 amino acids. Per the germline V gene, CDR1 is MNHNS and CDR2 is SASEGT. V dropped 10 bases and J dropped 1 base, with 13 bases sitting between them. The CDR3: CAIQEVINYGYTF. CDR3 nucleotide sequence: TGTGCCATCCAGGAGGTGATTAACTATGGCTACACCTTC.

The chain uses TRBV4-1 and TRBJ2-4; a possible D gene is TRBD2 (5 bases). Germline values: CDR1 MGHRA, CDR2 YSYEKL. V was cut by 2 bases and J by 0 bases, with 23 bases left in between. This CDR3 is 20 amino acids long. The CDR3 region is CASSQLSLPFGGLAKNIQYF. DNA for the CDR3: TGCGCCAGCAGCCAACTTAGCCTCCCTTTCGGTGGACTAGCCAAAAACATTCAGTACTTC.

This chain uses TRBV28 with TRBJ1-5, with D hard to call. The CDR3 covers 13 residues. Per the germline V gene, CDR1 is MDHEN and CDR2 is SYDVKM. Trimming stripped 7 bases from V and 2 bases from J, with 9 bases between. Here the CDR3 reads CASTLGGNQPQHF. The CDR3 DNA is TGTGCCAGCACCCTCGGTGGCAATCAGCCCCAGCATTTT.

The chain couples TRBV11-2 to TRBJ2-4, with D possibly matching TRBD1 (6 bases). Germline V gene lookup returns CDR1 SGHAT and CDR2 FQNNGV. This CDR3 has 17 residues. V was cut by 5 bases and J by 1 base, with 18 bases left in between. The CDR3 DNA is TGTGCCAGCAGCGCTCGGACAGCCCCTTGGGCCAAAAACATTCAGTACTTC. Residues: CASSARTAPWAKNIQYF.

The chain combines TRBV6-1 with TRBJ1-1; possible D gene TRBD1, 5 bases. The CDR3 runs to 11 residues. With 7 bases removed from V and 8 bases from J, the gap between germline ends came to 11 bases. The germline V gene has CDR1 MNHNS and CDR2 SASEGT. The CDR3 DNA follows: TGTGCCAGCAAAAGGGGTTCGGAAGCTTTCTTT. Protein sequence: CASKRGSEAFF.

The V and J genes are TRBV9 and TRBJ2-3, with 8 bases identical to TRBD2. This CDR3 is built from 18 residues. V trimming: 4 bases; J trimming: 3 bases; junction bases outside the gene matches: 16. Germline V CDR1 and CDR2: SGDLS, YYNGEE. The CDR3 nucleotides are TGTGCCAGCAGCTCGCCCATCCTAGCGGGCGAGACGACAGATACGCAGTATTTT. Residues: CASSSPILAGETTDTQYF.

The chain combines TRBV5-6 with TRBJ1-2; 9 nucleotides line up with TRBD1. V trimming: 5 bases; J trimming: 6 bases; junction bases outside the gene matches: 5. The germline V gene encodes CDR1 SGHDT and CDR2 YYEEEE. The CDR3 loop spans 13 amino acids. In DNA, the CDR3 is TGTGCCAGCAGGGACAGGGGTAATGATGGCTACACCTTC. It is translated as CASRDRGNDGYTF.

The chain links TRBV5-1 to TRBJ1-2, with 8 nucleotides matching TRBD1. Looked up from germline, CDR1 is SGHRS and CDR2 is YFSETQ. The V segment lost 4 bases and the J segment 0 bases; nucleotides outside the gene matches: 5. This CDR3 contains 15 residues. CDR3 nucleotide sequence: TGCGCCAGCAGCATAGGACAGGGCTCTAACTATGGCTACACCTTC. Amino acid sequence: CASSIGQGSNYGYTF.

This clone was seen more than once but under ten times. The chain couples TRBV10-3 to TRBJ1-2; D perhaps matches TRBD1 (5 bases). This CDR3 has 13 amino acids. Germline V gene lookup returns CDR1 ENHRY and CDR2 SYGVKD. Trimming stripped 4 bases from V and 4 bases from J, with 10 bases between. The CDR3 here is CAISAGGAYGYTF. For the CDR3, the DNA is TGTGCCATCAGTGCGGGGGGTGCCTATGGCTACACCTTC.

The V gene is TRBV15, the J gene TRBJ1-2; TRBD1 matches at 12 bases. Germline CDR1 reads LNHNV; CDR2 reads YYDKDF (reference sequence). With 0 bases clipped from V and 5 bases from J, the junction kept 7 bases outside the gene matches. The CDR3 is 17 residues long. The CDR3 region has the DNA TGTGCCACCAGCAGAGATTTAGGGACAGGGGGCTTTTATGGCTACACCTTC. It yields the protein CATSRDLGTGGFYGYTF.

This chain connects TRBV7-2 to TRBJ2-1, with D perhaps TRBD2 (6 bases). V was pared by 8 bases and J by 9 bases, with 17 bases between. The germline V gene has CDR1 SGHTA and CDR2 FQGNSA. The CDR3 totals 13 residues. The CDR3, as DNA: TGTGCCAGCGGTGGTTCGGGGGTAAGTGAGCAGTTCTTC. Its translation: CASGGSGVSEQFF.

This chain links TRBV9 with TRBJ1-6; no definite D call. The ends were cut back, 0 bases at V and 0 bases at J, with 10 bases in the middle. Germline V gene lookup returns CDR1 SGDLS and CDR2 YYNGEE. The CDR3 consists of 17 residues. The CDR3 nucleotides are TGTGCCAGCAGCGTAGCTACCTCTTACTCCTATAATTCACCCCTCCACTTT. Translating gives CASSVATSYSYNSPLHF.

V usage is TRBV5-1 and J usage is TRBJ2-7, with 11 bases lining up with TRBD2. The V gene end was trimmed by 0 bases and the J gene end by 7 bases; junction bases not matched to a gene: 0. Germline CDR1 reads SGHRS; CDR2 reads YFSETQ. CDR3 length: 13 amino acids. CDR3 coding DNA: TGCGCCAGCAGCTTGGGACTAGCGGGGGAGCAGTACGTC. This gives the protein CASSLGLAGEQYV.

The genes are TRBV4-2 and TRBJ1-2; 11 nucleotides agree with TRBD1. Looked up from germline, CDR1 is LGHNA and CDR2 is YNFKEQ. The CDR3 loop spans 15 amino acids. Trimming cost V 4 bases and J 2 bases; bases outside gene matches: 3. DNA of the CDR3: TGTGCCAGCAGCCCAAGGGACAGGGGGAACTATGGCTACACCTTC. It encodes CASSPRDRGNYGYTF.

The chain has TRBV11-3 and TRBJ2-1; 8 nucleotides align to TRBD2. CDR1 SGHNT and CDR2 YENEEA come from the germline V gene. The CDR3 sequence is 15 residues long. V was pared by 3 bases and J by 4 bases, with 5 bases of the junction left unmatched. The CDR3 loop is CASSLSSGEYNEQFF. The CDR3 DNA reads as TGTGCCAGCAGCTTGAGTAGCGGGGAATACAATGAGCAGTTCTTC.

The V and J genes are TRBV2 and TRBJ2-5; D possibly corresponds to TRBD2 (6 bases). V was clipped by 2 bases and J by 5 bases, with 18 bases between them. There are 16 residues in the CDR3. Germline-derived CDR1 and CDR2 are SNHLY and FYNNEI. CDR3 sequence: CASSEWGDGGGETQYF. The CDR3 nucleotides read TGTGCCAGCAGTGAATGGGGGGACGGGGGAGGTGAGACCCAGTACTTC.

This clone was recorded a few times. The genes are TRBV5-1 and TRBJ1-2; weak D call: TRBD1 (5 bases). The V gene's germline CDR1 is SGHRS and CDR2 YFSETQ. The ends were cut back, 4 bases at V and 5 bases at J, with 12 bases in the middle. The CDR3 consists of 13 residues. This chain's CDR3 is CASSPLTDYGYTF. Written as DNA, the CDR3 is TGCGCCAGCAGCCCCCTGACAGATTATGGCTACACCTTC.

Only one count was recorded for this clone. The rearrangement joins TRBV5-1 to TRBJ1-3; the D gene is possibly TRBD1 (6 bases). This CDR3 has 16 amino acids. V dropped 4 bases and J dropped 2 bases, with 16 bases sitting between them. The germline CDR1 and CDR2 sequences are SGHRS and YFSETQ. DNA of the CDR3: TGCGCCAGCAGCCGAAAGCTACAGGGACCTGGAAACACCATATATTTT. This sequence encodes CASSRKLQGPGNTIYF.

V usage is TRBV28 and J usage is TRBJ2-5; 8 bases line up with TRBD1. The CDR3 covers 15 residues. The V gene's germline CDR1 is MDHEN and CDR2 SYDVKM. V shed 5 bases, J shed 5 bases, and the junction held 10 bases outside the gene matches. CDR3 nucleotide sequence: TGTGCCAGCAGTACCCGACAGGGGCAGGGGGAGACCCAGTACTTC. As protein: CASSTRQGQGETQYF.

This sequence joins TRBV9 and TRBJ1-1, with D maybe TRBD1 (6 bases). Germline loops: CDR1 SGDLS, CDR2 YYNGEE. The CDR3 is 14 amino acids. Trimming cost V 2 bases and J 6 bases, with 14 bases left between them. The CDR3, as DNA: TGTGCCAGCAGCGTCCTTTCCGGGACATCTGAAGCTTTCTTT. This encodes CASSVLSGTSEAFF.

This clone was detected a few times. The chain recombines TRBV4-1 with TRBJ1-4; D unclear. V was cut by 1 base and J by 4 bases, with 16 bases left in between. This CDR3 region has 17 residues. Germline assignment: CDR1 MGHRA and CDR2 YSYEKL. CDR3 amino acids: CASSQVWANRNNEKLFF. The CDR3, as DNA: TGCGCCAGCAGCCAAGTTTGGGCGAATCGGAATAATGAAAAACTGTTTTTT.

Here the CDR3 DNA reads TGTGCCACCAGCAGAACGGGTGGGTCTGGGGCCAACGTCCTGACTTTC. Protein product: CATSRTGGSGANVLTF. The chain combines TRBV15 with TRBJ2-6; D not certain. The CDR3 is 16 amino acids. CDR1 is LNHNV, CDR2 YYDKDF, per germline (reference sequence). V was pared by 2 bases and J by 1 base, with 9 bases between.

The sample holds one count of this clone. The CDR3 region has the DNA TGTGCCAGCAGCTTAGTTCCGGGGGGTTACAATGAGCAGTTCTTC. Residues: CASSLVPGGYNEQFF. J is TRBJ2-1 and V is TRBV11-2; the match to TRBD2 covers 7 bases. Per the germline V gene, CDR1 is SGHAT and CDR2 is FQNNGV. With 1 base clipped from V and 4 bases from J, the junction kept 4 bases outside the gene matches. The CDR3 extends over 15 amino acids.

The chain employs TRBV7-6 and TRBJ1-1, with a tentative D call TRBD1 (6 bases). The CDR3 length is 15 residues. Trimming shortened V by 1 base and J by 5 bases, and 14 bases separated the two germline ends. Germline loops: CDR1 SGHVS, CDR2 FNYEAQ. The CDR3 DNA is TGTGCCAGCAGCTTAGGAGGGGGTGGTAGGACTGAAGCTTTCTTT. This translates into CASSLGGGGRTEAFF.

The chain has TRBV27 and TRBJ2-1, with 10 bases aligning to TRBD2. This CDR3 comprises 16 residues. Germline V lookup: CDR1 MNHEY, CDR2 SMNVEV (reference sequence). J lost 1 base, V lost 4 bases, and 4 bases had no gene match. As DNA, the CDR3 is TGTGCCAGCAGTTGGAGCGGGGGGGCTTCCTACAATGAGCAGTTCTTC. This codes for CASSWSGGASYNEQFF.

This chain joins TRBV5-1 and TRBJ2-7; TRBD2 aligns across 16 bases. The V gene end was trimmed by 5 bases and the J gene end by 2 bases; junction bases not matched to a gene: 10. Germline CDR1 is SGHRS and CDR2 is YFSETQ. The CDR3 runs to 18 residues. The DNA of the CDR3 is TGCGCCAGCAGACCCGCCACCGGGACTAGCGGGGGGGCCTACGAGCAGTACTTC. Amino acid sequence: CASRPATGTSGGAYEQYF. Complete variable domain (other parts from reference TRBV5-1 and TRBJ2-7): KAGVTQTPRYLIKTRGQQVTLSCSPISGHRSVSWYQQTPGQGLQFLFEYFSETQRNKGNFPGRFSGRQFSNSRSEMNVSTLELGDSALYLCASRPATGTSGGAYEQYFGPGTRLTVT.

The V call is TRBV19, the J call TRBJ2-2, with a possible D match to TRBD1 (5 bases). V lost 7 bases and J lost 7, with 13 bases in between. Looked up from germline, CDR1 is LNHDA and CDR2 is SQIVND (reference sequence). CDR3 length: 13 residues. The CDR3 region has the DNA TGTGCCAGTAATGGGGCAGTCGGCGGGGAGCTGTTTTTT. Its protein product is CASNGAVGGELFF.

CDR3 in amino acids: CASSFHGTSGYNEQFF. The CDR3 coding sequence is TGTGCCAGCAGCTTTCACGGGACTAGCGGCTACAATGAGCAGTTCTTC. The V call is TRBV5-6, the J call TRBJ2-1, with 11 bases identical to TRBD2. Germline CDR1 SGHDT, CDR2 YYEEEE. The junction had 4 bases not matched to a gene; V was cut back by 2 bases and J by 3 bases. There are 16 residues in the CDR3. Complete variable domain (other parts from reference TRBV5-6 and TRBJ2-1): DAGVTQSPTHLIKTRGQQVTLRCSPKSGHDTVSWYQQALGQGPQFIFQYYEEEERQRGNFPDRFSGHQFPNYSSELNVNALLLGDSALYLCASSFHGTSGYNEQFFGPGTRLTVL.